This T cell receptor beta chain was sequenced during a study of shared clonotypes between healthy human individuals. Authors' data handling: ImmunoSEQ only sent back junction sequences with no quality scores, so filtering was done differently. Only in-frame clones appear in the TCRdb table, and some are missing; sequencing was by immunoSEQ multiplex PCR. V, J and clone size are those of that table, while D and trimming were read from the DNA. In the table there are some 1,600,000 clones, about 98% of which are singletons. V shed 5 bases and J shed 0 bases, with 14 bases lying between them. CDR3 length equals 15 residues. From germline, CDR1 is MDHEN and CDR2 SYDVKM.

The sequenced sample consisted of naive CD4+ T cells sorted from blood. Specified subset: CD45RA+ positively selected. J is TRBJ2-7 and V is TRBV28, with D tentatively TRBD2 (6 bases). The clonotype originates from a man younger than 45 in good health. DNA of the CDR3: TGTGCCAGCAGTGGGGGGTTCGACAGCTCCTACGAGCAGTACTTC. This encodes CASSGGFDSSYEQYF.